What follows are 10 T cell receptor beta chains derived from one specimen sequenced in a study of graft-versus-host responses after intestinal transplantation. The study plated about 200,000 CFSE-labeled responders with about 200,000 irradiated, violet-dye-labeled stimulators. Generated by immunoSEQ multiplex PCR, the TCRdb table keeps only in-frame clones and is missing some. Of about 21,000 clones listed, 40% to 45% were seen once; the top ten hold roughly 1.7%. The material sequenced was alloreactive CD8+ T cells from a mixed lymphocyte reaction culture, taken before intestinal transplant. Subset described: CFSE-low proliferating T cells sorted from roughly six-day pre-transplant mixed lymphocyte reaction (GvH or HvG direction). These receptors all stem from a human patient who received an intestinal transplant.

The CDR3 DNA follows: TGTGCCAGCAGTTACGGGGTTAACTATGGCTACACCTTC. It specifies CASSYGVNYGYTF. V is TRBV2 and J is TRBJ1-2; D is unclear. V was cut by 5 bases and J by 1 base, with 8 bases left in between. The V gene's germline CDR1 is SNHLY and CDR2 FYNNEI. The CDR3 consists of 13 residues. Combining the CDR3 with reference TRBV2 and TRBJ1-2 gives the whole variable domain EPEVTQTPSHQVTQMGQEVILRCVPISNHLYFYWYRQILGQKVEFLVSFYNNEISEKSEIFDDQFSVERPDGSNFTLKIRSTKLEDSAMYFCASSYGVNYGYTFGSGTRLTVV.

The chain couples TRBV11-3 to TRBJ2-5, with 8 bases that match TRBD1. Germline CDR1 and CDR2: SGHNT and YENEEA. V lost 5 bases to trimming and J lost 5 bases; unmatched junction nucleotides: 10. CDR3 length equals 15 residues. CDR3 bases: TGTGCCAGCAGCCCAGACAGGGGCAGGGACGAGACCCAGTACTTC. Its protein is CASSPDRGRDETQYF. Variable domain in full (rest from reference TRBV11-3 and TRBJ2-5): EAGVVQSPRYKIIEKKQPVAFWCNPISGHNTLYWYLQNLGQGPELLIRYENEEAVDDSQLPKDRFSAERLKGVDSTLKIQPAELGDSAVYLCASSPDRGRDETQYFGPGTRLLVL.

This clone is labeled as medium-sized. The rearrangement uses TRBV12-5 and TRBJ1-3, with D unresolved. Trimming removed 3 bases from V and 3 bases from J, with 6 bases in between. Germline CDR1 is LGHNT and CDR2 is FRNRAP. The CDR3 has 13 amino acids. The CDR3 nucleotides are TGTGCTAGTGGTTTCGACCTTGGAAACACCATATATTTT. This codes for CASGFDLGNTIYF.

This clone is labeled as medium-sized (0.01 to 0.1%). The chain couples TRBV11-3 to TRBJ2-7; TRBD2 might be the D (6 bases). The V end lost 8 bases, the J end lost 3 bases, and 11 bases lay between the germline ends. Germline assignment: CDR1 SGHNT and CDR2 YENEEA. The CDR3 covers 12 residues. The CDR3 sequence is CASGRGLYEQYF. The CDR3 bases are TGTGCCAGCGGGCGGGGCCTCTACGAGCAGTACTTC.

This clone is a singleton in its sample. The chain employs TRBV27 and TRBJ2-2; possibly TRBD1 for D (6 bases). Trimming cost V 3 bases and J 6 bases, with 11 bases left between them. Germline CDR1 reads MNHEY; CDR2 reads SMNVEV (reference sequence). The CDR3 runs to 14 residues. For the CDR3, the DNA is TGTGCCAGCAGTTTTGGGACACGCCCCGGGGAGCTGTTTTTT. This encodes CASSFGTRPGELFF.

This clone was seen only a few times. The rearrangement joins TRBV28 to TRBJ1-2; no reliable D call. The ends were cut back, 4 bases at V and 6 bases at J, with 9 bases in the middle. The CDR3 covers 12 residues. Per germline, CDR1 MDHEN and CDR2 SYDVKM. The DNA of the CDR3 is TGTGCCAGCAGTTCTGTGGGGAATGGCTACACCTTC. Protein: CASSSVGNGYTF.

The rearrangement uses TRBV10-3 and TRBJ2-1, with D hard to call. The CDR3 is 11 residues long. V lost 6 bases to trimming and J lost 7 bases, with 7 bases between them. Germline CDR1 ENHRY, CDR2 SYGVKD. The CDR3 DNA follows: TGTGCCATCAGCGCATGGAATGAGCAGTTCTTC. This sequence encodes CAISAWNEQFF.

The chain uses TRBV5-1 and TRBJ2-1, with TRBD1 matching 9 bases. V dropped 2 bases and J dropped 7; count of bases not matched to a gene: 4. CDR1 and CDR2 from the germline V gene are SGHRS and YFSETQ. This CDR3 has 14 residues. In DNA, the CDR3 is TGCGCCAGCAGCTTTGTGGACAGGGGTAATGAGCAGTTCTTC. Protein sequence: CASSFVDRGNEQFF. The full variable domain, its missing parts supplied by reference TRBV5-1 and TRBJ2-1, is KAGVTQTPRYLIKTRGQQVTLSCSPISGHRSVSWYQQTPGQGLQFLFEYFSETQRNKGNFPGRFSGRQFSNSRSEMNVSTLELGDSALYLCASSFVDRGNEQFFGPGTRLTVL.

The rearrangement links TRBV11-2 to TRBJ2-5; D perhaps matches TRBD2 (6 bases). This CDR3 region has 17 residues. The V gene lost 6 bases and the J gene lost 5 bases, with 25 bases spanning the gap. CDR1 SGHAT and CDR2 FQNNGV come from the germline V gene. CDR3 nucleotides: TGTGCCAGCAGACCAGCACCAGGACTACGATTAGGGGAGACCCAGTACTTC. This gives the protein CASRPAPGLRLGETQYF.

The CDR3 here is CASSEQSNQPQHF. The CDR3, as DNA: TGTGCCAGCAGCGAACAGAGCAATCAGCCCCAGCATTTT. This sequence joins TRBV11-3 and TRBJ1-5, with unresolved D. The V gene's germline CDR1 is SGHNT and CDR2 YENEEA. This CDR3 comprises 13 residues. V shed 5 bases and J shed 1 base, with 6 bases lying between them.